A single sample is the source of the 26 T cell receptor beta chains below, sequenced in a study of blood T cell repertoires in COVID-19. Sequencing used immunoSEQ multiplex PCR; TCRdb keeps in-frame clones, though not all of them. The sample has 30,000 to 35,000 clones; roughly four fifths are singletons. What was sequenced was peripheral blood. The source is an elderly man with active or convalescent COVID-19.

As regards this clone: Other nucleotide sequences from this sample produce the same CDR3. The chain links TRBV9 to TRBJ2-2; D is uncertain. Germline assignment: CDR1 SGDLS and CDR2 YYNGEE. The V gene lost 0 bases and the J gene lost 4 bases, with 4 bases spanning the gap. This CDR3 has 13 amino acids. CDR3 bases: TGTGCCAGCAGCGTAGGAGGCACCGGGGAGCTGTTTTTT. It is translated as CASSVGGTGELFF.

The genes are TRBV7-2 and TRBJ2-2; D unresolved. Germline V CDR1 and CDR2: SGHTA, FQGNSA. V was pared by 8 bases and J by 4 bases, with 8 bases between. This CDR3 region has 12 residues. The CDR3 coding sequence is TGTGCCAGCCGCCGTAGCACCGGGGAGCTGTTTTTT. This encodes CASRRSTGELFF.

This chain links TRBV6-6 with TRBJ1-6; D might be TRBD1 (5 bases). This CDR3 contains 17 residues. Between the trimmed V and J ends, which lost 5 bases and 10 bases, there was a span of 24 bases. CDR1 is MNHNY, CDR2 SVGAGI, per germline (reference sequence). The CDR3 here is CASSRTRGTGRESPLHF. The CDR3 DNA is TGTGCCAGCAGTCGAACCCGTGGAACTGGCAGGGAATCACCCCTCCACTTT.

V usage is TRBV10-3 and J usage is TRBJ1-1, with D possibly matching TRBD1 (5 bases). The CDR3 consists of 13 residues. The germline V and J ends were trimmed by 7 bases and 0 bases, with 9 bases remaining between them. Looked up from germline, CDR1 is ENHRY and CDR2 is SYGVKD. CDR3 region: CAINRGLNTEAFF. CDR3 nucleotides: TGTGCCATCAATAGGGGTCTGAACACTGAAGCTTTCTTT.

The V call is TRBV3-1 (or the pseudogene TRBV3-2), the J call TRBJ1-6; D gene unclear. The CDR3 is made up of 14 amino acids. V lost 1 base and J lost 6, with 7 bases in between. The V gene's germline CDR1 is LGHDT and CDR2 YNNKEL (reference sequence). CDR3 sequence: CASSQVIFNSPLHF. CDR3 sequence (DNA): TGTGCCAGCAGCCAAGTAATTTTTAATTCACCCCTCCACTTT.

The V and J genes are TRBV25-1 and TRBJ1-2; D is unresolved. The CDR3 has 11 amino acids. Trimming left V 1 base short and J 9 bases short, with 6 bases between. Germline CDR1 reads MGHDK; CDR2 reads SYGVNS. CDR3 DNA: TGTGCCAGCAGTGAATCACTGCGCTACACCTTC. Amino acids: CASSESLRYTF.

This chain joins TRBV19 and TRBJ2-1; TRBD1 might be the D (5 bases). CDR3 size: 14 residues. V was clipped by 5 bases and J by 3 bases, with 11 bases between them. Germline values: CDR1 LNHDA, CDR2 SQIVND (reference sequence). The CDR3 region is CASSAWGDYNEQFF. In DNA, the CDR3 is TGTGCCAGTAGTGCCTGGGGCGACTACAATGAGCAGTTCTTC.

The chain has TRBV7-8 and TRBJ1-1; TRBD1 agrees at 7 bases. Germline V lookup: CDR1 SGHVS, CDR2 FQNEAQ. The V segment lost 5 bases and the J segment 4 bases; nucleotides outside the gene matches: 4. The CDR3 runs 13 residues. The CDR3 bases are TGTGCCAGCAGCCGCGACAGGGTCACTGAAGCTTTCTTT. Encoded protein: CASSRDRVTEAFF.

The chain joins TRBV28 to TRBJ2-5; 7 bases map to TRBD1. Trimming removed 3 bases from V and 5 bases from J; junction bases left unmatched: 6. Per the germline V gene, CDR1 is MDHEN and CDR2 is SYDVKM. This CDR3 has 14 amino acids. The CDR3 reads CASSLTGSRETQYF. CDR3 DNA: TGTGCCAGCAGTTTGACAGGGTCGAGGGAGACCCAGTACTTC. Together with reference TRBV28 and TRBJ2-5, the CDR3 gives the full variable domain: DVKVTQSSRYLVKRTGEKVFLECVQDMDHENMFWYRQDPGLGLRLIYFSYDVKMKEKGDIPEGYSVSREKKERFSLILESASTNQTSMYLCASSLTGSRETQYFGPGTRLLVL.

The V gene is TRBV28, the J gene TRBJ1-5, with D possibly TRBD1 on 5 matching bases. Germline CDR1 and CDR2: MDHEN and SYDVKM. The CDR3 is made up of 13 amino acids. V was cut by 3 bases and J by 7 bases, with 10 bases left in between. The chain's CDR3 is CASSFRGMQPQHF. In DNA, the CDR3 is TGTGCCAGCAGTTTTCGGGGGATGCAGCCCCAGCATTTT. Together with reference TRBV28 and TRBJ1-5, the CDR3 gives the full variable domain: DVKVTQSSRYLVKRTGEKVFLECVQDMDHENMFWYRQDPGLGLRLIYFSYDVKMKEKGDIPEGYSVSREKKERFSLILESASTNQTSMYLCASSFRGMQPQHFGDGTRLSIL.

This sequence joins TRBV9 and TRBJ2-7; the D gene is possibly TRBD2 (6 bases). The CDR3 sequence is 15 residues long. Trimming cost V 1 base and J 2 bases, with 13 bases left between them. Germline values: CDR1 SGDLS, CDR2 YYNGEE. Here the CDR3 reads CASSVHPGETYEQYF. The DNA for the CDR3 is TGTGCCAGCAGCGTACACCCGGGAGAAACCTACGAGCAGTACTTC.

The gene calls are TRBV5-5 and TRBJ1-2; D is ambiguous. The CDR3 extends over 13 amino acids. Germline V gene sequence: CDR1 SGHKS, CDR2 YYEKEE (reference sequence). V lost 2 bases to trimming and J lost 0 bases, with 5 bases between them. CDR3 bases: TGTGCCAGCAGCTTCGTGTCTAACTATGGCTACACCTTC. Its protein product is CASSFVSNYGYTF.

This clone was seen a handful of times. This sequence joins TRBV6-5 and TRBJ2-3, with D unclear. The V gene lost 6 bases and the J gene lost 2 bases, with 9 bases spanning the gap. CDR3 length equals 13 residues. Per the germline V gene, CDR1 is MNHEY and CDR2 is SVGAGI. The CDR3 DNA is TGTGCCAGCAGCCTCCAGGTCACAGATACGCAGTATTTT. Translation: CASSLQVTDTQYF.

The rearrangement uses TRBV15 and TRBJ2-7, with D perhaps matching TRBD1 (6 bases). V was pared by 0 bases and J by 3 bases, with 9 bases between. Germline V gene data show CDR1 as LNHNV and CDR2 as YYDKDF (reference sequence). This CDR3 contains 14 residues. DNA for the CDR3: TGTGCCACCAGCAGAGAGGACAGTCTCTACGAGCAGTACTTC. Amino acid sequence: CATSREDSLYEQYF.

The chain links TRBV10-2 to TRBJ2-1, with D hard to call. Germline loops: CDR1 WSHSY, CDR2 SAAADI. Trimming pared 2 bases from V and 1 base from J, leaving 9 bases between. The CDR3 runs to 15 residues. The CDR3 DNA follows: TGCGCCAGCAGTGAGAGACTGGCATCCTACAATGAGCAGTTCTTC. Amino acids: CASSERLASYNEQFF.

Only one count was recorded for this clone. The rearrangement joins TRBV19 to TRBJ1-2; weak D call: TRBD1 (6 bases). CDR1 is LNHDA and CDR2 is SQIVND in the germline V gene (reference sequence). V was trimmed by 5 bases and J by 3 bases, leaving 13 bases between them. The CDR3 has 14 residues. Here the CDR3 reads CASSLGQPDYGYTF. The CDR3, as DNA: TGTGCCAGTAGTCTAGGACAGCCTGACTATGGCTACACCTTC. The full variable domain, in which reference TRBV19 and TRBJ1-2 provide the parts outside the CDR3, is DGGITQSPKYLFRKEGQNVTLSCEQNLNHDAMYWYRQDPGQGLRLIYYSQIVNDFQKGDIAEGYSVSREKKESFPLTVTSAQKNPTAFYLCASSLGQPDYGYTFGSGTRLTVV.

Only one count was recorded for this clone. In DNA, the CDR3 is TGTGCCAGCAGCTTAGGTGCGGGTACGCAGTATTTT. It encodes CASSLGAGTQYF. V is TRBV7-3 and J is TRBJ2-3; TRBD2 is a possible D gene (5 bases). Trimming pared 2 bases from V and 8 bases from J, leaving 8 bases between. Germline CDR1 and CDR2: SGHTA and FQGTGA. The CDR3 runs 12 residues.

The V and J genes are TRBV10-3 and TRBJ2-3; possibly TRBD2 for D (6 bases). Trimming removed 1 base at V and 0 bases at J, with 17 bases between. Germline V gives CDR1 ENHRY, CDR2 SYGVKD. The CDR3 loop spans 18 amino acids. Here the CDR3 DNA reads TGTGCCATCAGTGAGTGGAGGGCCCGGGACTCTAGCACAGATACGCAGTATTTT. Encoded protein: CAISEWRARDSSTDTQYF.

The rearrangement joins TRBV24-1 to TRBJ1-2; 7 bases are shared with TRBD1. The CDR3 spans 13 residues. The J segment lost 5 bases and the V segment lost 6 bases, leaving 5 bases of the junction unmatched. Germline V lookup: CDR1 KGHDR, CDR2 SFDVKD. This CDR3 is CATSQQGSYGYTF. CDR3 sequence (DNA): TGTGCCACCAGTCAACAGGGGTCGTATGGCTACACCTTC.

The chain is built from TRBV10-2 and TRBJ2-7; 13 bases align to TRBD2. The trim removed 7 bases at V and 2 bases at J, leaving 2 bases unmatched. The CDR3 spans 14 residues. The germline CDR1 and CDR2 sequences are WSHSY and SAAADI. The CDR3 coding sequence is TGCGCCAGCACCGGACTAGCGGGAGCCTACGAGCAGTACTTC. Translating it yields CASTGLAGAYEQYF.

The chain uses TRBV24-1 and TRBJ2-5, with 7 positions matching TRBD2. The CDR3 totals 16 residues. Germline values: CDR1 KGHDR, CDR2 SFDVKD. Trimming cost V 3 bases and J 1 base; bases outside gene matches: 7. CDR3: CATSDRVAGIQETQYF. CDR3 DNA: TGTGCCACCAGTGATCGGGTAGCGGGTATCCAAGAGACCCAGTACTTC.

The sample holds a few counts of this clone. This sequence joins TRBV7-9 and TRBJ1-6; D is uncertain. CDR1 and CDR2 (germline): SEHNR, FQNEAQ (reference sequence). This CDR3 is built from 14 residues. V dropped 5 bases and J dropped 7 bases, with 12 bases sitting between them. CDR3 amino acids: CASSRFLENSPLHF. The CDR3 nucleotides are TGTGCCAGCAGCCGGTTCCTAGAGAATTCACCCCTCCACTTT.

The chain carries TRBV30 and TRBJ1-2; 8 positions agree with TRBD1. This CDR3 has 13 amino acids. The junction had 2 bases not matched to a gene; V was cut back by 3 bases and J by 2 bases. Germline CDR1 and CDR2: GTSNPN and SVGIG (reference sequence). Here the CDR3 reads CAWRGQANYGYTF. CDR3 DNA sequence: TGTGCCTGGAGGGGACAGGCGAACTATGGCTACACCTTC. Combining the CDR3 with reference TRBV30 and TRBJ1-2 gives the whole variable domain SQTIHQWPATLVQPVGSPLSLECTVEGTSNPNLYWYRQAAGRGLQLLFYSVGIGQISSEVPQNLSASRPQDRQFILSSKKLLLSDSGFYLCAWRGQANYGYTFGSGTRLTVV.

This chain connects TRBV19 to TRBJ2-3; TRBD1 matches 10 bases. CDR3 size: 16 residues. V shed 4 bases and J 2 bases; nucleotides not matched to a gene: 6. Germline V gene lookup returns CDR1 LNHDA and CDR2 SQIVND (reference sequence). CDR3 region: CASSKRGQGNTDTQYF. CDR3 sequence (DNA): TGTGCCAGTAGTAAAAGGGGACAGGGGAACACAGATACGCAGTATTTT.

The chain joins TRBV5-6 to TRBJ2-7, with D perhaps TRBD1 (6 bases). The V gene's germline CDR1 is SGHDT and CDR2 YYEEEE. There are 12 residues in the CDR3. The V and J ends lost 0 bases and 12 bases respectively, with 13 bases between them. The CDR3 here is CASSLGTALGYF. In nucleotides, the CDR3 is TGTGCCAGCAGCTTGGGGACAGCCCTTGGGTACTTC.

The CDR3 sequence is CASSLGGEAQYF. The CDR3, as DNA: TGTGCCAGCAGCTTAGGCGGGGAGGCGCAGTACTTC. The gene calls are TRBV11-1 and TRBJ2-7; D perhaps matches TRBD2 (6 bases). Germline V gene sequence: CDR1 SGHAT, CDR2 FQDESV (reference sequence). This CDR3 has 12 amino acids. With 1 base removed from V and 9 bases from J, the gap between germline ends came to 10 bases.